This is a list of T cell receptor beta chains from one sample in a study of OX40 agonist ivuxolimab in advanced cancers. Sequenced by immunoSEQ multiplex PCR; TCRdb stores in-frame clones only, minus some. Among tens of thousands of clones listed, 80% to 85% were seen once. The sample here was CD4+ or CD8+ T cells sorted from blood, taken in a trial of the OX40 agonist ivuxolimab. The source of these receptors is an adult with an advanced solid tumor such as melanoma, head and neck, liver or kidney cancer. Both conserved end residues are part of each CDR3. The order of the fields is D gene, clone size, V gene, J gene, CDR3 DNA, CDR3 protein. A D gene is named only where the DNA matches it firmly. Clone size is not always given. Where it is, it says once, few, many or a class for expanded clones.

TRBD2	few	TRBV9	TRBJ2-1	TGTGCCAGCAGCTTACCCCTGGCGGGAGTCTACAATGAGCAGTTCTTC	CASSLPLAGVYNEQFF
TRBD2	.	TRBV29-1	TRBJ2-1	TGCAGCGTTTTTACCGGGCTAGCGGGGGGGGAGCAGTTCTTC	CSVFTGLAGGEQFF
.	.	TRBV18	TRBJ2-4	TGTGCCAGCTCACCACCGAGTCTACAGGGTAAAAACATTCAGTACTTC	CASSPPSLQGKNIQYF
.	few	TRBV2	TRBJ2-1	TGTGCCAGCAGGGTTTCGTGGGTAAGGGGCAATGAGCAGTTCTTC	CASRVSWVRGNEQFF
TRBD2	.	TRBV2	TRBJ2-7	TGTGCCAGCAGTCTACTAGCGGCAGGGGAGCAGTACTTC	CASSLLAAGEQYF
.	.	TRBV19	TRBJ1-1	TGTGCCAGTATTGGGTTCCTAAAGGGCACTGAAGCTTTCTTT	CASIGFLKGTEAFF
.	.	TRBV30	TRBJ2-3	TGTGCCTGGAGTACGAGGGATACGCAGTATTTT	CAWSTRDTQYF
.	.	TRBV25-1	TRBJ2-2	TGTGCCAGCAGCCGGGGCCCAGATCGAGCCGGGGAGCTGTTTTTT	CASSRGPDRAGELFF
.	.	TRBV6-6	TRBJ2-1	TGTGCCATCAGAGCCCACCGTGGATACAATGAGCAGTTCTTC	CAIRAHRGYNEQFF
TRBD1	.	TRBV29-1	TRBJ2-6	TGCAGCGTTGAGAGAGGGGGCGCATCAGGGGCCAACGTCCTGACTTTC	CSVERGGASGANVLTF
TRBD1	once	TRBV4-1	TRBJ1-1	TGCGCCAGCAGCCAAGAAAAGAGACAGGGTGGGACTGAAGCTTTCTTT	CASSQEKRQGGTEAFF
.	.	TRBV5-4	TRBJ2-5	TGTGCCAGCAGCCTCCTAGGAGGGGAAGCCCAGTACTTC	CASSLLGGEAQYF
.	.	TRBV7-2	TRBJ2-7	TGTGCCAGCAGCCCTGACCGGGGGTCATACGAGCAGTACTTC	CASSPDRGSYEQYF
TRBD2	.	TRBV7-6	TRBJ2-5	TGTGCCAGCAGCATAACTAGCGGGGACTTTGTGGGGACCCAGTACTTC	CASSITSGDFVGTQYF
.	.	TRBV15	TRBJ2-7	TGTGCCACCAGCGGGGCTAAGGGGTACGAGCAGTACTTC	CATSGAKGYEQYF
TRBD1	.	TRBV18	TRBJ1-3	TGTGCCAGCTCACCGGAGTCAGGGGGCATCTCTGGAAACACCATATATTTT	CASSPESGGISGNTIYF
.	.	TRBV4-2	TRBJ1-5	TGTGCCAGCAGCCAAGCACACCAGGGAAATAGCAATCAGCCCCAGCATTTT	CASSQAHQGNSNQPQHF
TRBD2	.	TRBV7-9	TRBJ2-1	TGTGCCAGCAGAATACTTAGCGGGACCTACAATGAGCAGTTCTTC	CASRILSGTYNEQFF
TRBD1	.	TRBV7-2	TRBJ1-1	TGTGCCAGCAGGAAAGGGACAGGCCATTTTGAAGCTTTCTTT	CASRKGTGHFEAFF
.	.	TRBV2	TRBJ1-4	TGTGCCAGCAGCCCGGACAGCGTAAATGAAAAACTGTTTTTT	CASSPDSVNEKLFF
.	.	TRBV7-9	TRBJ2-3	TGTGCCAGCAGCTTAGCGTCAGGGACAGATACGCAGTATTTT	CASSLASGTDTQYF
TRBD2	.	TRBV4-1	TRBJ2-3	TGCGCCAGCAGCCAAGCTCCTTTGCAGCGGGGGATCGGAGATACGCAGTATTTT	CASSQAPLQRGIGDTQYF
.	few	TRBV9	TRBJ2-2	TGTGCCAGCACGGGGACGTTAAACGGGGAGCTGTTTTTT	CASTGTLNGELFF
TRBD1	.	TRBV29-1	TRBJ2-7	TGCAGCGTTTCTGAAGGGACAGGGTGGAACGAGCAGTACTTC	CSVSEGTGWNEQYF
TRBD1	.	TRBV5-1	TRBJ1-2	TGCGCCAGCAGCTTGGGCCGGTCGGGCAGGGGGTCGGATGGCTACACCTTC	CASSLGRSGRGSDGYTF
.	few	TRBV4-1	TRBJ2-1	TGCGCCAGCAGCCATTACAATGAGCAGTTCTTC	CASSHYNEQFF
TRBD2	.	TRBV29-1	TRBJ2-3	TGCAGCGTGGGACTAGCGGGAGGAACCGGCTCCACAGATACGCAGTATTTT	CSVGLAGGTGSTDTQYF
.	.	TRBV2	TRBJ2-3	TGTGCCAGCAGTGAAAGGGGCATCCGCACAGATACGCAGTATTTT	CASSERGIRTDTQYF
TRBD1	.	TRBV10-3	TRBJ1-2	TGTGCCATCAGTCGACAGGGTTGGGTCGCCTTC	CAISRQGWVAF
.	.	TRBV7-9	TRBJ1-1	TGTGCCAGCAGCTTCAAATATGGGGTATTAGGGAACACTGAAGCTTTCTTT	CASSFKYGVLGNTEAFF
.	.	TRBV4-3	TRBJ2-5	TGCGCCAGCAGCCCCCTAGGGAGAAAAGGGAGAGAGACCCAGTACTTC	CASSPLGRKGRETQYF
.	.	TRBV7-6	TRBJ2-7	TGTGCCAGCAGCCCCAGCCTACGCGGAGGGAACGAGCAGTACTTC	CASSPSLRGGNEQYF
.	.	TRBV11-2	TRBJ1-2	TGTGCCAGCAGCTTCCGTGATGGCTACACCTTC	CASSFRDGYTF
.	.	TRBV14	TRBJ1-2	TGTGCCAGCAGCCAAGATATCAACGACCTCTATGGCTACACCTTC	CASSQDINDLYGYTF
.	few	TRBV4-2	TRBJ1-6	TGTGCCAGCAGCCAAGGGACAGATCTTTCACCCCTCCACTTT	CASSQGTDLSPLHF
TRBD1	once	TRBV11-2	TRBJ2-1	TGTGCCAGCAGCTTAGCCCGGACAGGGGATACCAATGAGCAGTTCTTC	CASSLARTGDTNEQFF
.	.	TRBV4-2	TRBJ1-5	TGTGCCAGCAGCCAAGAGGGAGCAGGGCAGGGCAATCAGCCCCAGCATTTT	CASSQEGAGQGNQPQHF
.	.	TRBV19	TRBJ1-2	TGTGCCAGTAGTATCGGGGAATTCTATGGCTACACCTTC	CASSIGEFYGYTF
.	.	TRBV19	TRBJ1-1	TGTGCCAGTAGTATACCCGAGGGCAGGGCAACTGAAGCTTTCTTT	CASSIPEGRATEAFF
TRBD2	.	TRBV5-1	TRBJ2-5	TGCGCCAGCAGCGGTTCCGCTAGCGGGGTGCAAGAGACCCAGTACTTC	CASSGSASGVQETQYF
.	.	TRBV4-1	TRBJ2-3	TGCGCCAGCAGCCAGTACCTAAATGATCAAAGCACAGATACGCAGTATTTT	CASSQYLNDQSTDTQYF
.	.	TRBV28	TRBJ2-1	TGTGCCAGCAGTCCCCCTCCACCCCGCGATTACAATGAGCAGTTCTTC	CASSPPPPRDYNEQFF
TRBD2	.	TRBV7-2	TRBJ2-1	TGTGCCAGCAGTCAGCTAGCGGGCGAGCACAATGAGCAGTTCTTC	CASSQLAGEHNEQFF
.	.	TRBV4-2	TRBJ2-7	TGTGCCAGCAGCCAAGATAAGCACCCTACCTACGAGCAGTACTTC	CASSQDKHPTYEQYF
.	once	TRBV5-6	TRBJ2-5	TGTGCCAGCAGCTTGTATGGGGTCGAGACCCAGTACTTC	CASSLYGVETQYF
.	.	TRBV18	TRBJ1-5	TGTGCCAGCTCACTAGGGGTAAACAGGGAAAATCAGCCCCAGCATTTT	CASSLGVNRENQPQHF